This entry lists 10 T cell receptor beta chains sequenced from one sample in a study of cytomegalovirus exposure and HLA in healthy donors. The PCR ran on 60 Vbeta and 13 Jbeta primers. Sequencing used immunoSEQ multiplex PCR; TCRdb keeps in-frame clones, though not all of them. The repertoire holds 180,000 or so clones, 75% to 80% seen once, with over 13% in the top ten. Input material: PBMCs. These receptors all come from a man in his fifties in good health and CMV-seropositive.

This clone was picked up a small number of times. The chain combines TRBV5-3 with TRBJ2-3; TRBD1 aligns across 10 bases. TRBV5-3 is annotated as an ORF whose role is uncertain. The CDR3 is 16 residues long. V lost 3 bases, J lost 3 bases, and 7 bases stayed unmatched. The CDR3 sequence: CARSYKGDRGTDTQYF. For the CDR3, the DNA is TGTGCCAGAAGCTATAAAGGGGACAGGGGAACAGATACGCAGTATTTT.

This clone appeared a few times. The chain is built from TRBV6-1 and TRBJ1-5; 8 bases are shared with TRBD1. CDR3 length: 14 residues. V lost 4 bases, J lost 4 bases, and 3 bases stayed unmatched. Germline V CDR1 and CDR2: MNHNS, SASEGT. CDR3 residues: CASSVQGANQPQHF. The CDR3 bases are TGTGCCAGCAGTGTTCAGGGGGCTAATCAGCCCCAGCATTTT.

Only a few counts were recorded for this clone. V is TRBV19 and J is TRBJ1-5, with 8 bases that match TRBD1. Germline loops: CDR1 LNHDA, CDR2 SQIVND (reference sequence). This CDR3 spans 14 amino acids. V shed 6 bases, J shed 5 bases, and the junction held 6 bases outside the gene matches. The CDR3 here is CASRTGGRDQPQHF. CDR3 DNA: TGTGCCAGTAGAACAGGGGGGAGGGATCAGCCCCAGCATTTT.

In this sample, this clone turned up a few times. The J gene is TRBJ2-1, the V gene TRBV19, with 7 bases fitting TRBD2. Germline CDR1 LNHDA, CDR2 SQIVND (reference sequence). Trimming cost V 1 base and J 0 bases; bases outside gene matches: 6. The CDR3 covers 17 residues. The CDR3 nucleotides read TGTGCCAGTAGTATAGTTTTTGGGGAGGGCTCCTACAATGAGCAGTTCTTC. Translating it yields CASSIVFGEGSYNEQFF.

A single count supports this clone. J is TRBJ1-2 and V is TRBV27, with a possible D match to TRBD1 (5 bases). Germline CDR1 reads MNHEY; CDR2 reads SMNVEV (reference sequence). Trimming removed 2 bases from V and 4 bases from J, with 14 bases in between. This CDR3 region has 15 residues. The CDR3 nucleotides are TGTGCCAGCAGTTTAGACAGTAGGCAGGTCTATGGCTACACCTTC. Encoded protein: CASSLDSRQVYGYTF.

This chain uses TRBV19 with TRBJ1-6, with D hard to call. The V and J ends lost 8 bases and 10 bases respectively, with 21 bases between them. This CDR3 has 15 amino acids. CDR1 LNHDA and CDR2 SQIVND come from the germline V gene (reference sequence). CDR3 in amino acids: CASSPSPGFESPLHF. CDR3 DNA sequence: TGTGCCAGTTCTCCCTCGCCGGGGTTCGAATCACCCCTCCACTTT.

The chain is built from TRBV7-2 and TRBJ1-1; weak D call: TRBD1 (5 bases). The V gene lost 1 base and the J gene lost 0 bases, with 9 bases spanning the gap. The CDR3 length is 15 residues. Per germline, CDR1 SGHTA and CDR2 FQGNSA. Here the CDR3 DNA reads TGTGCCAGCAGCTTAGGGTCAGGGATGAACACTGAAGCTTTCTTT. This gives the protein CASSLGSGMNTEAFF.

The rearrangement joins TRBV5-1 to TRBJ1-6; 10 positions match TRBD1. The germline V gene encodes CDR1 SGHRS and CDR2 YFSETQ. The CDR3 is 17 amino acids. J lost 7 bases, V lost 4 bases, and 11 bases had no gene match. CDR3 nucleotides: TGCGCCAGCAGCCCATTAATGACAGGGGGCGGGAATTCACCCCTCCACTTT. Its protein is CASSPLMTGGGNSPLHF.

A remark on this clone: The junction differs from germline at one of its ends, possibly a read error. For the CDR3, the DNA is TGTTCCAGCAGCTTAGCGACGGGAGGTCCCTATGGCTACACCTTC. Encoded protein: CSSSLATGGPYGYTF. This chain uses TRBV7-9 with TRBJ1-2, with D uncertain. The length of the CDR3 is 15 residues. Germline loops: CDR1 SEHNR, CDR2 FQNEAQ (reference sequence).

V gene TRBV2 combines with J gene TRBJ2-3; 7 nucleotides match TRBD1. The CDR3 length is 13 residues. The germline V gene encodes CDR1 SNHLY and CDR2 FYNNEI. The junction had 8 bases not matched to a gene; V was cut back by 8 bases and J by 6 bases. DNA of the CDR3: TGTGCCAGCCATACCATACAGGGGGATACGCAGTATTTT. Its translation is CASHTIQGDTQYF.